The 24 T cell receptor beta chains below all came from one sample that was sequenced in a study of patients and donors after allogeneic stem cell transplantation. A single record per CDR3 protein comes from TCRdb applying MiXCR to the RT-PCR reads. The repertoire holds about a million distinct CDR3 sequences, with more than 15% as singletons. The sample taken for sequencing was blood, either unsorted or a sorted T cell fraction (not recorded which). These TCRs come from a human donor who was either an allogeneic HSCT recipient or a stem cell or donor lymphocyte infusion donor (not recorded which). It is not recorded whose cells these are; they may come from a transplant donor.

Concerning this clonotype: An end of the junction differs from the germline gene, which may be a read error. The chain links TRBV2 to TRBJ1-4; the D is unclear. The CDR3 contains 12 residues. Per germline, CDR1 SNHLY and CDR2 FYNNEI. DNA of the CDR3: TGTGCCAGCAAGTTAGCCCCGGGGAAACCGTTTTTT. The encoded protein is CASKLAPGKPFF.

This clonotype was counted only a few times. The V and J genes are TRBV12-3 or TRBV12-4 and TRBJ2-2, with TRBD1 matching 7 bases. The CDR3 covers 15 residues. V shed 5 bases and J 6 bases; nucleotides not matched to a gene: 9. The CDR3, as DNA: TGTGCCAGCAGTCGCAGGGGGAGTTACGCCGGGGAGCTGTTTTTT. It is translated as CASSRRGSYAGELFF.

This clonotype was observed a single time. The J gene is TRBJ1-1, the V gene TRBV5-6, with 7 bases identical to TRBD1. The germline CDR1 and CDR2 sequences are SGHDT and YYEEEE. This CDR3 comprises 14 residues. The V and J ends lost 6 bases and 7 bases, in that order; junction bases with no gene match: 12. The CDR3 region is CASNLPSSGGEAFF. As DNA, the CDR3 is TGTGCCAGCAACCTACCGAGTTCAGGGGGTGAAGCTTTCTTT.

This clonotype was counted only a few times. V usage is TRBV2 and J usage is TRBJ2-5; the match to TRBD2 covers 9 bases. Losses at the gene ends were 7 bases for V and 4 bases for J; bases not matched to a gene: 7. Germline-derived CDR1 and CDR2 are SNHLY and FYNNEI. This CDR3 comprises 14 residues. In nucleotides, the CDR3 is TGTGCCAGCAAGGTAGCGGGGGAGCTAGAGACCCAGTACTTC. Protein sequence: CASKVAGELETQYF.

The table lists this clonotype with many counts. This sequence joins TRBV12-5 and TRBJ1-1; D is ambiguous. The germline V and J ends were trimmed by 5 bases and 0 bases, with 1 base remaining between them. Germline CDR1 and CDR2: LGHNT and FRNRAP. CDR3 length: 11 amino acids. CDR3 nucleotides: TGTGCTAGTGGTATGAACACTGAAGCTTTCTTT. Translated: CASGMNTEAFF.

V is TRBV19 and J is TRBJ2-1, with a possible D match to TRBD2 (6 bases). The CDR3 has 14 amino acids. CDR1 is LNHDA, CDR2 SQIVND, per germline (reference sequence). The germline V and J ends were trimmed by 2 bases and 8 bases, with 13 bases remaining between them. Here the CDR3 reads CASSIRLWGDEQFF. The DNA of the CDR3 is TGTGCCAGTAGTATAAGGCTCTGGGGGGATGAGCAGTTCTTC.

This clonotype is a singleton in its sample. The CDR3 DNA is TGTGCCAGCAGCCGACCCTTAGCGGGGGGATACAATGAGCAGTTCTTC. This sequence encodes CASSRPLAGGYNEQFF. The rearrangement uses TRBV12-3 or TRBV12-4 and TRBJ2-1; 10 bases are a match to TRBD2. The CDR3 contains 16 residues. J lost 4 bases, V lost 6 bases, and 9 bases had no gene match.

This clonotype was observed a handful of times. V usage is TRBV5-1 and J usage is TRBJ1-1; D gene ambiguous. Germline V gene data show CDR1 as SGHRS and CDR2 as YFSETQ. The CDR3 loop spans 14 amino acids. V was trimmed by 1 base and J by 4 bases, leaving 11 bases between them. The CDR3 loop reads CASSLLGLGTEAFF. The CDR3 DNA sequence: TGCGCCAGCAGCTTGTTAGGGTTGGGCACTGAAGCTTTCTTT.

This chain joins TRBV11-3 and TRBJ2-5; 7 nucleotides match TRBD2. The CDR3 has 15 residues. Trimming cost V 4 bases and J 1 base; bases outside gene matches: 6. Germline V gene sequence: CDR1 SGHNT, CDR2 YENEEA. This CDR3 is CASSSRTRLQETQYF. Here the CDR3 DNA reads TGTGCCAGCAGCTCCCGGACTAGGCTCCAAGAGACCCAGTACTTC.

The V gene is TRBV12-3 or TRBV12-4, the J gene TRBJ2-7; 13 bases match TRBD2. This CDR3 is 19 amino acids long. J gave up 3 bases and V 1 base, and 12 bases lay outside the gene matches. Here the CDR3 DNA reads TGTGCCAGCAGTTTAGGTAGGACTAGCGGGAGAAGGAGGGACTACGAGCAGTACTTC. The encoded protein is CASSLGRTSGRRRDYEQYF.

The CDR3 spells CASSLWDRTYEQYF. The CDR3 DNA reads TGTGCCAGCAGTTTATGGGACAGGACCTACGAGCAGTACTTC. V and J are TRBV12-3 or TRBV12-4 and TRBJ2-7, with TRBD1 matching over 8 bases. The CDR3 loop spans 14 amino acids. V lost 2 bases, J lost 2 bases, and 2 bases stayed unmatched.

This clonotype was seen a few times. The V and J genes are TRBV7-3 and TRBJ2-3; D perhaps matches TRBD2 (7 bases). CDR1 SGHTA and CDR2 FQGTGA come from the germline V gene. Trimming pared 1 base from V and 5 bases from J, leaving 16 bases between. This CDR3 is built from 16 residues. The CDR3 loop reads CASSLNSAGAGDTQYF. CDR3 coding DNA: TGTGCCAGCAGCTTAAACTCGGCGGGGGCCGGAGATACGCAGTATTTT.

The CDR3 nucleotides are TGTGCCAGCAGCTTAGGGACAGTTCTCACCTTC. It yields the protein CASSLGTVLTF. The genes are TRBV7-2 and TRBJ1-2; possible D gene TRBD1, 6 bases. This CDR3 comprises 11 residues. Trimming took off 1 base at V and 13 bases at J, with 10 bases between the two ends. The germline CDR1 and CDR2 sequences are SGHTA and FQGNSA. The complete variable domain, with remaining parts taken from reference TRBV7-2 and TRBJ1-2, reads GAGVSQSPSNKVTEKGKDVELRCDPISGHTALYWYRQSLGQGLEFLIYFQGNSAPDKSGLPSDRFSAERTGGSVSTLTIQRTQQEDSAVYLCASSLGTVLTFGSGTRLTVV.

In this sample, this clonotype turned up a few times. The CDR3 DNA sequence: TGCAGCGGGACAGAAATGAACACTGAAGCTTTCTTT. It codes for CSGTEMNTEAFF. The chain carries TRBV29-1 and TRBJ1-1, with D maybe TRBD1 (6 bases). Between the trimmed V and J ends, which lost 7 bases and 0 bases, there was a span of 9 bases. Germline assignment: CDR1 SQVTM and CDR2 ANQGSEA. The CDR3 is 12 amino acids.

The chain links TRBV18 to TRBJ2-1, with 9 bases matching TRBD2. The ends lost 4 bases at V and 5 bases at J; junction bases unmatched: 6. Germline V lookup: CDR1 KGHSH, CDR2 LQKENI. This CDR3 is built from 15 residues. The CDR3 loop is CASSHLAGPNNEQFF. DNA of the CDR3: TGTGCCAGCTCACACCTAGCGGGGCCTAACAATGAGCAGTTCTTC.

The chain links TRBV12-3 or TRBV12-4 to TRBJ2-7, with a tentative D call TRBD1 (6 bases). This CDR3 contains 14 residues. The ends were cut back, 4 bases at V and 3 bases at J, with 13 bases in the middle. Here the CDR3 DNA reads TGTGCCAGCAGTTATGGACAGATAAGCTACGAGCAGTACTTC. Residues: CASSYGQISYEQYF.

This chain uses TRBV5-1 with TRBJ2-3; tentatively, D is TRBD1 (6 bases). The germline V gene encodes CDR1 SGHRS and CDR2 YFSETQ. V shed 5 bases and J shed 1 base, with 14 bases lying between them. The CDR3 sequence is 15 residues long. CDR3 in amino acids: CASSTRKGGTDTQYF. The CDR3 DNA follows: TGCGCCAGCAGTACTAGGAAGGGGGGCACAGATACGCAGTATTTT.

This clonotype was counted a few times. The chain joins TRBV7-6 to TRBJ2-5, with 7 bases identical to TRBD1. Looked up from germline, CDR1 is SGHVS and CDR2 is FNYEAQ. Trimming took 2 bases from V and 3 from J; bases not matched to a gene: 9. There are 16 residues in the CDR3. This CDR3 is CASSLRTTGWKETQYF. The CDR3 bases are TGTGCCAGCAGCTTAAGAACGACAGGGTGGAAAGAGACCCAGTACTTC.

This clonotype was found a few times. Compared with germline, one end of the junction differs, possibly owing to a read error. This chain links TRBV29-1 with TRBJ1-2, with 8 bases matching TRBD1. The CDR3 is 13 residues long. Germline V gene lookup returns CDR1 SQVTM and CDR2 ANQGSEA. The CDR3 DNA is TGCAGCGTTGAACCATATGACGGGACAGGAAAAGCCTTC. Protein product: CSVEPYDGTGKAF.

The chain is built from TRBV7-8 and TRBJ2-7; D might be TRBD1 or TRBD2, each matching 5 bases. The V gene's germline CDR1 is SGHVS and CDR2 FQNEAQ. The V gene lost 6 bases and the J gene lost 3 bases, with 15 bases spanning the gap. The CDR3 is 14 amino acids. The DNA of the CDR3 is TGTGCCAGCAGACTAGGGGCTCTGGACTACGAGCAGTACTTC. Its translation: CASRLGALDYEQYF.

Ten or more counts support this clonotype. The chain recombines TRBV29-1 with TRBJ1-1, with D possibly being TRBD1 (5 bases). Trimming removed 4 bases from V and 2 bases from J, with 11 bases in between. The germline CDR1 and CDR2 sequences are SQVTM and ANQGSEA. This CDR3 is built from 13 residues. CDR3 bases: TGCAGCGTTGGAGGGGTCCCAAACACTGAAGCTTTCTTT. It yields the protein CSVGGVPNTEAFF. The full variable domain, in which reference TRBV29-1 and TRBJ1-1 provide the parts outside the CDR3, is SAVISQKPSRDICQRGTSLTIQCQVDSQVTMMFWYRQQPGQSLTLIATANQGSEATYESGFVIDKFPISRPNLTFSTLTVSNMSPEDSSIYLCSVGGVPNTEAFFGQGTRLTVV.

The rearrangement links TRBV21-1 to TRBJ2-7; the tabulated D call, TRBD1, remains unverified against the DNA. TRBV21-1 constitutes a pseudogene. The CDR3 length is 17 residues. The CDR3 coding sequence is TGTGCCAGCAGCAATAAGTGCCGGGGGCAAAACTCCTACGAGCAGTACTTC. Residues: CASSNKCRGQNSYEQYF.

This clonotype was seen a handful of times. The V call is TRBV12-3 or TRBV12-4, the J call TRBJ2-5; 14 positions agree with TRBD2. J was trimmed by 5 bases and V by 6 bases; bases with no gene match: 8. The CDR3 has 16 amino acids. Written as DNA, the CDR3 is TGTGCCAGCAGCCGGGGACTAGCGGGGGCCGGGGAGACCCAGTACTTC. Translating gives CASSRGLAGAGETQYF.

This clonotype was picked up a small number of times. The rearrangement uses TRBV2 and TRBJ1-5; 7 positions match TRBD1. The CDR3 has 14 residues. The germline gives CDR1 SNHLY, CDR2 FYNNEI. Trimming cost V 6 bases and J 4 bases; bases outside gene matches: 6. Here the CDR3 reads CASRQGQLNQPQHF. In DNA, the CDR3 is TGTGCCAGCAGACAGGGACAGCTAAATCAGCCCCAGCATTTT.